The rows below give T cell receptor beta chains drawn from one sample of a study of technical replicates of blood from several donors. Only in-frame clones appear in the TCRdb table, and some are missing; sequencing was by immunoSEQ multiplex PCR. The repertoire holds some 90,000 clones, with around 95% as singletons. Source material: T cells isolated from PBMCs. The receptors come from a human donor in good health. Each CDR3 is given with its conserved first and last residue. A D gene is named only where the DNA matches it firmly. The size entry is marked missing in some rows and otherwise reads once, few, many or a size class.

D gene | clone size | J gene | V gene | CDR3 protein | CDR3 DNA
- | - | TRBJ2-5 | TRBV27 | CASSLGRTQTQYF | TGTGCCAGCAGTTTAGGCAGAACCCAGACCCAGTACTTC
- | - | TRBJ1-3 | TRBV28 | CASSSEVRRQGNTIYF | TGTGCCAGCAGTTCAGAAGTTAGGCGACAGGGAAACACCATATATTTT
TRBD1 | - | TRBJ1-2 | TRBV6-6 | CASRRRDSEQYGYTF | TGTGCCAGCAGGCGTAGGGACAGTGAGCAGTATGGCTACACCTTC
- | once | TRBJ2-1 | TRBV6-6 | CASSHRLELINEQFF | TGTGCCAGCAGCCACCGACTAGAACTCATCAATGAGCAGTTCTTC
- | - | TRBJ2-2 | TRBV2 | CASSEKTGRGELFF | TGTGCCAGCAGTGAAAAGACAGGGAGGGGGGAGCTGTTTTTT
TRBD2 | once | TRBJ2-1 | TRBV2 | CASSTLAGGPDNEQFF | TGTGCCAGCAGCACCCTAGCGGGAGGGCCCGACAATGAGCAGTTCTTC
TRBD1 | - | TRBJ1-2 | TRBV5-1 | CASSYWTGEEGYTF | TGCGCCAGCAGCTATTGGACAGGGGAGGAGGGCTACACCTTC
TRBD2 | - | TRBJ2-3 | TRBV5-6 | CASSSTSAGGTDTQYF | TGTGCCAGCAGCTCTACCTCAGCGGGAGGGACAGATACGCAGTATTTT
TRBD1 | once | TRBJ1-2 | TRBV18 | CASTGDLNYGYTF | TGTGCCAGCACAGGGGACCTTAACTATGGCTACACCTTC
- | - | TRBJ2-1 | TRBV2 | CASSEDLMSSYNEQFF | TGTGCCAGCAGTGAAGACTTGATGAGCTCCTACAATGAGCAGTTCTTC
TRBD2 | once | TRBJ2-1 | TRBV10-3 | CAISEASGSDEQFF | TGTGCCATCAGTGAGGCTAGCGGGAGCGATGAGCAGTTCTTC
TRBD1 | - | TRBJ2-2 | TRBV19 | CASTLGQGFGELFF | TGTGCCAGTACCCTGGGACAGGGCTTCGGGGAGCTGTTTTTT
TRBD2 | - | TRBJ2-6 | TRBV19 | CASRGLAATGANVLTF | TGTGCCAGTAGAGGACTAGCGGCAACTGGGGCCAACGTCCTGACTTTC
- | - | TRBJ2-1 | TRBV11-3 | CASSQGLSSYNEQFF | TGTGCCAGCAGTCAAGGACTGAGCTCCTACAATGAGCAGTTCTTC
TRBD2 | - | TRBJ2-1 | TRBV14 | CASSSSGSHEQFF | TGTGCCAGCAGCTCTAGCGGGAGCCATGAGCAGTTCTTC
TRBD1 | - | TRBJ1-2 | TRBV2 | CASRGSRTGYGYTF | TGTGCCAGCAGGGGCTCACGGACAGGCTATGGCTACACCTTC
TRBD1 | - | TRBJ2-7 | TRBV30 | CAGQVFLYEQYF | TGTGCCGGACAGGTATTCCTATACGAGCAGTACTTC
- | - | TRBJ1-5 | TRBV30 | CAWRAGSNQPQHF | TGTGCCTGGAGAGCCGGTAGCAATCAGCCCCAGCATTTT
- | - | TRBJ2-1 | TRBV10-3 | CATASGSYNEQFF | TGTGCCACGGCGAGCGGGTCCTACAATGAGCAGTTCTTC
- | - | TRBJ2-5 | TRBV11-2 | CASSPGYRDWQETQYF | TGTGCCAGCAGCCCCGGGTACCGGGACTGGCAAGAGACCCAGTACTTC
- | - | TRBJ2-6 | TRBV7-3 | CASSFSAGANVLTF | TGTGCCAGCAGCTTTAGCGCTGGGGCCAACGTCCTGACTTTC
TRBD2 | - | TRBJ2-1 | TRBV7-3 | CASSIAGLGNEQFF | TGTGCCAGCAGCATAGCGGGCCTTGGGAATGAGCAGTTCTTC
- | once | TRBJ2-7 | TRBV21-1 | CASSKGGARTGKEEQYF | TGTGCCAGCAGCAAAGGAGGGGCTCGGACAGGGAAGGAAGAGCAGTACTTC
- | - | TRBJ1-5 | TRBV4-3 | CASSQSGDQPQHF | TGCGCCAGCAGCCAATCAGGGGATCAGCCCCAGCATTTT
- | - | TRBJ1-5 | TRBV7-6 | CASSRNSNQPQHF | TGTGCCAGCAGTCGTAATAGCAATCAGCCCCAGCATTTT
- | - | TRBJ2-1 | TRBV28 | CASSLPSSYSGHNEQFF | TGTGCCAGCAGTTTACCGAGCAGCTACAGCGGACACAATGAGCAGTTCTTC
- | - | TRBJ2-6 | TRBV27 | CASSTLGTALISGANVLTF | TGTGCCAGCAGTACCCTCGGGACTGCATTAATATCTGGGGCCAACGTCCTGACTTTC
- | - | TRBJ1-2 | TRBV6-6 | CASSYNTENGYTF | TGTGCCAGCAGTTACAATACCGAGAATGGCTACACCTTC
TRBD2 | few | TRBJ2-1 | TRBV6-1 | CASSVLAGDREQFF | TGTGCCAGCAGTGTACTAGCGGGAGATAGGGAGCAGTTCTTC
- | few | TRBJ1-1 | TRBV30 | CAWRQTMNTEAFF | TGTGCCTGGAGACAGACTATGAACACTGAAGCTTTCTTT
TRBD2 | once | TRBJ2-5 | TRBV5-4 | CASSPGGKETQYF | TGTGCCAGCAGCCCGGGGGGGAAAGAGACCCAGTACTTC
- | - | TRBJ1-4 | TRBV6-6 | CASSYSTLGEKLFF | TGTGCCAGCAGTTACTCGACTCTGGGTGAAAAACTGTTTTTT
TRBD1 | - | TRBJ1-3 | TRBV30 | CAWSPGQGGNTIYF | TGTGCCTGGAGTCCAGGACAGGGTGGAAACACCATATATTTT
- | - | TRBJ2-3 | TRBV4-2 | CASSQGGEATDTQYF | TGTGCCAGCAGCCAAGGAGGGGAGGCCACAGATACGCAGTATTTT
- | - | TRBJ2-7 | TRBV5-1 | CASSPDSSAYEQYF | TGCGCCAGCAGCCCCGACTCCAGCGCCTACGAGCAGTACTTC
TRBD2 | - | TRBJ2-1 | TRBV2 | CASSGPSSYNEQFF | TGTGCCAGTAGCGGGCCGAGCTCCTACAATGAGCAGTTCTTC
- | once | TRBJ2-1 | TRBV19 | CASYSSYNEQFF | TGTGCCAGCTATAGCTCCTACAATGAGCAGTTCTTC
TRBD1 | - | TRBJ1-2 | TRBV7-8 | CASSPRTGRDYGYTF | TGTGCCAGCAGCCCGAGGACAGGGAGGGACTATGGCTACACCTTC
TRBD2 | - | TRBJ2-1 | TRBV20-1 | CSADPSGRFF | TGCAGTGCTGACCCTAGCGGGAGGTTCTTC
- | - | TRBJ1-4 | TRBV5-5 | CASSLNPGAFNEKLFF | TGTGCCAGCAGCTTGAATCCAGGGGCCTTTAATGAAAAACTGTTTTTT
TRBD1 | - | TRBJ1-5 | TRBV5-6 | CASSLQGVQPQHF | TGTGCCAGCAGCTTGCAGGGGGTACAGCCCCAGCATTTT
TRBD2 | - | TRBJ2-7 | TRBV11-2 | CASSLNLLAGVGEQYF | TGTGCCAGCAGCTTAAATTTGTTAGCGGGAGTTGGCGAGCAGTACTTC
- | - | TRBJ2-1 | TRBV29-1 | CSVGRGLDNEQFF | TGCAGCGTTGGCCGCGGGTTGGACAATGAGCAGTTCTTC
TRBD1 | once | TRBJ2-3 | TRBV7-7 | CASSLEFEDRAADTQYF | TGTGCTAGCAGCTTAGAATTCGAGGACAGGGCCGCAGATACGCAGTATTTT
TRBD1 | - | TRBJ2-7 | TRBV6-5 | CASSYSRDRVYYEQYF | TGTGCCAGCAGTTACTCGCGAGACAGGGTATACTACGAGCAGTACTTC
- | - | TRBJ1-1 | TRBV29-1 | CSALHREGDEAFF | TGCAGCGCTCTCCACAGGGAAGGGGATGAAGCTTTCTTT
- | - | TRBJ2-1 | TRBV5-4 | CASSLPGEQFF | TGTGCCAGCAGCTTACCCGGTGAGCAGTTCTTC
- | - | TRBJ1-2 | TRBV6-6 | CASSSDGYTF | TGTGCCAGCAGCTCCGATGGCTACACCTTC
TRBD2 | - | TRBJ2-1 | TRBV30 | CAWSGYNWTSGGPPLGEQFF | TGTGCCTGGAGTGGATACAATTGGACTAGCGGGGGACCCCCTTTGGGTGAGCAGTTCTTC